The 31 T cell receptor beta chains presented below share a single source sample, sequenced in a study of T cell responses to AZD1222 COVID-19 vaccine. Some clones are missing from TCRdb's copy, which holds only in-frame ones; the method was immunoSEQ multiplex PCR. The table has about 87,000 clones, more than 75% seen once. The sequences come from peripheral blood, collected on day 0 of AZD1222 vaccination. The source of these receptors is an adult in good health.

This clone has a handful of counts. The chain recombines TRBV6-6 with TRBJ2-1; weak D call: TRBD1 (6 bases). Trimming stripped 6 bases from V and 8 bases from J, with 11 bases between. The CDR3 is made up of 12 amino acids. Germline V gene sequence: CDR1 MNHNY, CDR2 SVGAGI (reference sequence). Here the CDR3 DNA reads TGTGCCAGCAGGCGAAGGGGGTATGAGCAGTTCTTC. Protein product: CASRRRGYEQFF.

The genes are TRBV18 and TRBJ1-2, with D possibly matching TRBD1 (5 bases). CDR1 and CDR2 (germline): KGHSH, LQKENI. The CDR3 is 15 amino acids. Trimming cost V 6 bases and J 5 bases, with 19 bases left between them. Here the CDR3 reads CASSDSLDSNYGYTF. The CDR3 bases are TGTGCCAGCTCTGATTCTTTAGACAGCAATTATGGCTACACCTTC.

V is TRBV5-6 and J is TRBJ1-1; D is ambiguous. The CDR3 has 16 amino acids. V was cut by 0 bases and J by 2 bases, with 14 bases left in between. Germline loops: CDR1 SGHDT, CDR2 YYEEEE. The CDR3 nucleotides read TGTGCCAGCAGCTTGGCGGGAGCTTGGCGAAACACTGAAGCTTTCTTT. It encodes CASSLAGAWRNTEAFF.

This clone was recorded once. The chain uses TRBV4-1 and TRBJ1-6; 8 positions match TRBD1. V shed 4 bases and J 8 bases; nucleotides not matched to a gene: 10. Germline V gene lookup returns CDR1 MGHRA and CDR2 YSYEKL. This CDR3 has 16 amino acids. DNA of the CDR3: TGCGCCAGCAGCCCCGAGGCGGGACAGGTACATTCACCCCTCCACTTT. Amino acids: CASSPEAGQVHSPLHF.

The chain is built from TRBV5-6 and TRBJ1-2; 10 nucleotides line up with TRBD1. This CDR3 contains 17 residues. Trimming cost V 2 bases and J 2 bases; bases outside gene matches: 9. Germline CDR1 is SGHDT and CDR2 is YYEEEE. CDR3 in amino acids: CASSLGAGTGANYGYTF. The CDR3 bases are TGTGCCAGCAGCTTAGGAGCCGGGACAGGGGCGAACTATGGCTACACCTTC. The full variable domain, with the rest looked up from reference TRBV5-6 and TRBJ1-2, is DAGVTQSPTHLIKTRGQQVTLRCSPKSGHDTVSWYQQALGQGPQFIFQYYEEEERQRGNFPDRFSGHQFPNYSSELNVNALLLGDSALYLCASSLGAGTGANYGYTFGSGTRLTVV.

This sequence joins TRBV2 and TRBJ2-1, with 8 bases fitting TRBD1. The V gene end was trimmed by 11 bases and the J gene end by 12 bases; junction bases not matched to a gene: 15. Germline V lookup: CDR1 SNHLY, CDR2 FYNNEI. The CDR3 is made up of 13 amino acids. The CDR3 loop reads CACKYGQGVRQFF. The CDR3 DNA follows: TGTGCCTGCAAGTACGGACAGGGTGTTAGGCAGTTCTTC.

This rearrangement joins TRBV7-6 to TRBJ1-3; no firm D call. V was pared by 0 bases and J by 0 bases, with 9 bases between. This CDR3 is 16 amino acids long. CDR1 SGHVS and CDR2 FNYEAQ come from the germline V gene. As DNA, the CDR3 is TGTGCCAGCAGCTTAGCGTCCCCTTTCTCTGGAAACACCATATATTTT. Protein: CASSLASPFSGNTIYF.

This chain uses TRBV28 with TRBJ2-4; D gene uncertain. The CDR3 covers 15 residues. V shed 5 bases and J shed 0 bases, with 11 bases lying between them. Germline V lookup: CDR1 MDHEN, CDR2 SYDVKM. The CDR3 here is CASSLPGIAKNIQYF. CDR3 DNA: TGTGCCAGCAGTCTCCCAGGCATAGCCAAAAACATTCAGTACTTC.

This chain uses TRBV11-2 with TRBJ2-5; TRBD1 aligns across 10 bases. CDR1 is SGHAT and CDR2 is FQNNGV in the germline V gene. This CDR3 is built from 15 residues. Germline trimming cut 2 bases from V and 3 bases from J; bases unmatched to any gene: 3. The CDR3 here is CASSLLGTGEETQYF. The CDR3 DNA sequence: TGTGCCAGCAGCTTACTTGGGACAGGGGAAGAGACCCAGTACTTC.

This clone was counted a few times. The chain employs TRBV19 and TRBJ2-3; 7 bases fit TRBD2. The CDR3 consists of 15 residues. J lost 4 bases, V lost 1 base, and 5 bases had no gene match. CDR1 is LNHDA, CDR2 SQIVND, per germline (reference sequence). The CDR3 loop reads CASSIVAGTPDTQYF. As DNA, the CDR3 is TGTGCCAGTAGTATAGTAGCGGGTACGCCAGATACGCAGTATTTT.

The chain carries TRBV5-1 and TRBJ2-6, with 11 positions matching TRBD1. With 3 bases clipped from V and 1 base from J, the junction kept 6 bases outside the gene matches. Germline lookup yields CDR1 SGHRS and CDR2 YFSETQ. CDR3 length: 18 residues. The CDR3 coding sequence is TGCGCCAGCAGCTATGGACAGGGGGCGCAGTCTGGGGCCAACGTCCTGACTTTC. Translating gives CASSYGQGAQSGANVLTF.

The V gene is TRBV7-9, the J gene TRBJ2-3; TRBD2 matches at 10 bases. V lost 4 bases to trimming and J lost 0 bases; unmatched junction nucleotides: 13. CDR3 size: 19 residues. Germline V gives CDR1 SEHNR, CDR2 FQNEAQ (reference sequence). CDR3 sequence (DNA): TGTGCCAGCAGCTCAGCTCTAGCGGGAGCCTCGTTTAGCACAGATACGCAGTATTTT. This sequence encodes CASSSALAGASFSTDTQYF. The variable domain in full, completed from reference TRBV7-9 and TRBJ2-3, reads DTGVSQNPRHKITKRGQNVTFRCDPISEHNRLYWYRQTLGQGPEFLTYFQNEAQLEKSRLLSDRFSAERPKGSFSTLEIQRTEQGDSAMYLCASSSALAGASFSTDTQYFGPGTRLTVL.

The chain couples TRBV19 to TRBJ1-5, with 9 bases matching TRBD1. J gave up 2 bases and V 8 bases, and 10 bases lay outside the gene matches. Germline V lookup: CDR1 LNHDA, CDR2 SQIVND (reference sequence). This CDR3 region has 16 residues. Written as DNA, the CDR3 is TGTGCCAGTGGGAAGGGACAGGGTACGGGCAATCAGCCCCAGCATTTT. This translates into CASGKGQGTGNQPQHF.

CDR3 sequence: CASSLTGEGVRETQYF. As DNA, the CDR3 is TGTGCCAGCAGCTTAACCGGGGAGGGGGTCAGGGAGACCCAGTACTTC. The chain recombines TRBV7-3 with TRBJ2-5; possible D gene TRBD2, 7 bases. The CDR3 is 16 residues long. The V end was cut by 0 bases, the J end by 5 bases, with 16 bases between. Per the germline V gene, CDR1 is SGHTA and CDR2 is FQGTGA.

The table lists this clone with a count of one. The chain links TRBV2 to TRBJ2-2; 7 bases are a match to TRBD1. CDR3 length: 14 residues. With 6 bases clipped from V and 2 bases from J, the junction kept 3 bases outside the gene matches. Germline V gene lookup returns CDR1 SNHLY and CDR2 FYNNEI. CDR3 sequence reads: CASSRQGNTGELFF. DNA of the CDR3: TGTGCCAGCAGCAGACAGGGAAACACCGGGGAGCTGTTTTTT.

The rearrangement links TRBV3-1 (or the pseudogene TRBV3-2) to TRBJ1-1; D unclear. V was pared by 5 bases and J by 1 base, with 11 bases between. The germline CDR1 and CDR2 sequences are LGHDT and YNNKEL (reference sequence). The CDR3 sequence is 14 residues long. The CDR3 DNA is TGTGCCAGCAGCGCCCAGGTTAAGAACACTGAAGCTTTCTTT. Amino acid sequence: CASSAQVKNTEAFF.

In nucleotides, the CDR3 is TGTGCCACCACCCGAGACAATAGCAATCAGCCCCAGCATTTT. Its protein is CATTRDNSNQPQHF. V gene TRBV28 combines with J gene TRBJ1-5; D unresolved. Trimming took off 10 bases at V and 0 bases at J, with 13 bases between the two ends. The CDR3 is 14 amino acids. Germline CDR1 MDHEN, CDR2 SYDVKM.

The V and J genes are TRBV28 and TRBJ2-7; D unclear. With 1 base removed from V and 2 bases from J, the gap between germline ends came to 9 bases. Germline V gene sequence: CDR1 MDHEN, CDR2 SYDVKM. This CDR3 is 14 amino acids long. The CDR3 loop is CASSLSMATYEQYF. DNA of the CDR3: TGTGCCAGCAGTTTATCAATGGCGACCTACGAGCAGTACTTC.

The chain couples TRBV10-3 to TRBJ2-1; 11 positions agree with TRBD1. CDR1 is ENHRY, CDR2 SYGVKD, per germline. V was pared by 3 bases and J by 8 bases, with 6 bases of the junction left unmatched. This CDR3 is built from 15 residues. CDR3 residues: CAISEGQGARDEQFF. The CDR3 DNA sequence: TGTGCCATCAGTGAAGGACAGGGGGCAAGGGATGAGCAGTTCTTC.

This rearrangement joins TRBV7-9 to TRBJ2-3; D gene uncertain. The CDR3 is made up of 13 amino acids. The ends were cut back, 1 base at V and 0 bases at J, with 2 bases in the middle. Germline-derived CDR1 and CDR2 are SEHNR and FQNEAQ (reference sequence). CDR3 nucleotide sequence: TGTGCCAGCAGCTTAGACAGCACAGATACGCAGTATTTT. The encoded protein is CASSLDSTDTQYF.

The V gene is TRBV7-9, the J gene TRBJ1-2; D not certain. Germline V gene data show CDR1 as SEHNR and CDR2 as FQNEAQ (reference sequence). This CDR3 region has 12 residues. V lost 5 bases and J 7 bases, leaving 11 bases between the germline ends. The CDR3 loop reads CASSLDDAGYTF. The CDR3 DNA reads TGTGCCAGCAGCCTGGATGATGCTGGCTACACCTTC.

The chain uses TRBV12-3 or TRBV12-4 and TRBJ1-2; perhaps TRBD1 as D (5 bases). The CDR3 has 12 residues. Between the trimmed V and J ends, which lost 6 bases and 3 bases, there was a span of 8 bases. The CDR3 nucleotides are TGTGCCAGCAGCCCAGGGTACTATGGCTACACCTTC. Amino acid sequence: CASSPGYYGYTF.

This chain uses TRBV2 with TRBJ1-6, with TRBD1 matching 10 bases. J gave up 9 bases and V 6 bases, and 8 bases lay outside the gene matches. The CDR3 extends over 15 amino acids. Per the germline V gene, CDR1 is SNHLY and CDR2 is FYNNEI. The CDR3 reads CASRDRGTYGSPLHF. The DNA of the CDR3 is TGTGCCAGCAGGGACAGGGGGACGTACGGTTCACCCCTCCACTTT.

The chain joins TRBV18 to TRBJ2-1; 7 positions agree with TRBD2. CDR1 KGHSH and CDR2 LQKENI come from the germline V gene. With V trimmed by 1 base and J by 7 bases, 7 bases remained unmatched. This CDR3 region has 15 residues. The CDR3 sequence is CASSPLLGGKNEQFF. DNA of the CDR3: TGTGCCAGCTCACCACTCCTGGGAGGGAAAAATGAGCAGTTCTTC.

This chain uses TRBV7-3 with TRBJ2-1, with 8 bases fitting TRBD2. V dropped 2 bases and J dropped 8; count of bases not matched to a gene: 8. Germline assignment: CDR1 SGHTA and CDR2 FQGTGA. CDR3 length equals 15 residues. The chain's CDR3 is CASSLLNSGDYEQFF. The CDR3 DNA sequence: TGTGCCAGCAGCTTACTGAATAGCGGGGACTATGAGCAGTTCTTC.

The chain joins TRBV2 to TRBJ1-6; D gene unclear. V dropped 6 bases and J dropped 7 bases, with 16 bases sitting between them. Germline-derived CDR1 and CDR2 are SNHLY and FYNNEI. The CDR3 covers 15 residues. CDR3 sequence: CASRRSLVANSPLHF. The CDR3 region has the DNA TGTGCCAGCAGGAGGAGTCTGGTGGCCAATTCACCCCTCCACTTT.

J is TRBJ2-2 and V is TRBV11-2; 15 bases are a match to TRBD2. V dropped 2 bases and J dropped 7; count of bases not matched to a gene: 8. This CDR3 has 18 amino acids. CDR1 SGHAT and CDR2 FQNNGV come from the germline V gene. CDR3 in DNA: TGTGCCAGCAGCTTAACAACCGGACTAGCGGGAGGGAGCGGGGAGCTGTTTTTT. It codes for CASSLTTGLAGGSGELFF. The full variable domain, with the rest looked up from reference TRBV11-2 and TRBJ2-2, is EAGVAQSPRYKIIEKRQSVAFWCNPISGHATLYWYQQILGQGPKLLIQFQNNGVVDDSQLPKDRFSAERLKGVDSTLKIQPAKLEDSAVYLCASSLTTGLAGGSGELFFGEGSRLTVL.

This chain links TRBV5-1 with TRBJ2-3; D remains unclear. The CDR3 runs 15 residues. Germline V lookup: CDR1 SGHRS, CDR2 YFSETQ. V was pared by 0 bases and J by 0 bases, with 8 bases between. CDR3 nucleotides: TGCGCCAGCAGCTTGGACGGAACTAGCACAGATACGCAGTATTTT. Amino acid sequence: CASSLDGTSTDTQYF.

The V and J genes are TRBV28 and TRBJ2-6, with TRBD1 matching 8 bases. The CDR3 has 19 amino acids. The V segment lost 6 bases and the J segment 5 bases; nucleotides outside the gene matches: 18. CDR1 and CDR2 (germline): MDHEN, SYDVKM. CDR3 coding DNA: TGTGCCAGCAGCCTTAAATTGGGGGTACAGGGGGTCTGGGCCAACGTCCTGACTTTC. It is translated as CASSLKLGVQGVWANVLTF.

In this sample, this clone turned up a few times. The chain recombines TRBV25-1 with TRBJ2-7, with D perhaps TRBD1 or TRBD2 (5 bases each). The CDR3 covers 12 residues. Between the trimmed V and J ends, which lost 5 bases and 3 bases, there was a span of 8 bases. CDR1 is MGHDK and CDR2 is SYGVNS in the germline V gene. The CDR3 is CASSRGNYEQYF. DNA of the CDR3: TGTGCCAGCAGTCGGGGCAACTACGAGCAGTACTTC.

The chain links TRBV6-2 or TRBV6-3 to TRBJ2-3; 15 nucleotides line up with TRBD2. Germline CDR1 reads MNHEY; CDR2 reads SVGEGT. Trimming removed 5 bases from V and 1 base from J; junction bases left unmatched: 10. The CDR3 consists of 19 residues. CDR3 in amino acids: CASSPGTSGRNWRTDTQYF. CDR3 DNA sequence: TGTGCCAGCAGTCCCGGGACTAGCGGGAGGAACTGGCGCACAGATACGCAGTATTTT.